One and the same sample provided the 31 T cell receptor beta chains below, sequenced in a study of response to subunit inactivated influenza vaccine. TCRdb re-called the RT-PCR reads through MiXCR, storing one row per CDR3 protein. The data hold 500,000 to 600,000 distinct CDR3 sequences, with around 15% observed a single time. Sequencing was performed on PBMCs from blood, taken roughly 12 days after vaccination. The receptors derive from a man aged 50-60 years who received an inactivated influenza vaccine.

Notes on this clonotype: One junction end does not reproduce the germline sequence, and a read error may be involved. The chain uses TRBV12-3 or TRBV12-4 and TRBJ2-1; a weak D match, TRBD1 (5 bases). The CDR3 is 14 amino acids. CDR3 DNA: TGTGCCAGCAGTTTAGGGGGCAGCTACAATGGGCAGTTCTTC. Its translation: CASSLGGSYNGQFF.

This chain connects TRBV5-1 to TRBJ1-5; 8 bases match TRBD1. V lost 2 bases to trimming and J lost 3 bases; unmatched junction nucleotides: 4. This CDR3 comprises 15 residues. Germline V gives CDR1 SGHRS, CDR2 YFSETQ. The CDR3 loop reads CASSLQGGNNQPQHF. The DNA of the CDR3 is TGCGCCAGCAGCTTACAGGGGGGCAACAATCAGCCCCAGCATTTT.

J is TRBJ2-7 and V is TRBV12-3 or TRBV12-4; either TRBD1 or TRBD2 may fit D (5 bases each). This CDR3 region has 14 residues. Trimming pared 5 bases from V and 2 bases from J, leaving 13 bases between. The CDR3 loop reads CASSITGTPYEQYF. For the CDR3, the DNA is TGTGCCAGCAGTATTACCGGGACCCCCTACGAGCAGTACTTC.

The J gene is TRBJ2-5, the V gene TRBV3-1; 7 positions match TRBD2. Germline V CDR1 and CDR2: LGHDT, YNNKEL (reference sequence). CDR3 length: 16 amino acids. The V gene end was trimmed by 4 bases and the J gene end by 2 bases; junction bases not matched to a gene: 10. CDR3 nucleotides: TGTGCCAGCAGCCGGTCGTTGGGAGCGGGGCAAGAGACCCAGTACTTC. Translating it yields CASSRSLGAGQETQYF.

The chain combines TRBV20-1 with TRBJ2-5; D gene unclear. This CDR3 spans 12 amino acids. Germline V lookup: CDR1 DFQATT, CDR2 SNEGSKA (reference sequence). The V and J ends lost 4 bases and 9 bases respectively, with 15 bases between them. The chain's CDR3 is CSATNLEAAQYF. CDR3 DNA: TGCAGTGCTACAAACTTGGAAGCTGCCCAGTACTTC.

This chain joins TRBV30 and TRBJ2-1; 7 bases fit TRBD2. This CDR3 comprises 14 residues. Per germline, CDR1 GTSNPN and CDR2 SVGIG (reference sequence). The V gene end was trimmed by 2 bases and the J gene end by 8 bases; junction bases not matched to a gene: 9. For the CDR3, the DNA is TGTGCCTGGAGTTGGGGAGGGCAAGTCGATGAGCAGTTCTTC. Its translation is CAWSWGGQVDEQFF.

CDR3 DNA sequence: TGCGCCAGCAGCTCCTCCCGACAGGGCACCACTGAAGCTTTCTTT. It translates to CASSSSRQGTTEAFF. This sequence joins TRBV5-1 and TRBJ1-1; TRBD1 agrees at 7 bases. Germline CDR1 and CDR2: SGHRS and YFSETQ. The trim removed 3 bases at V and 4 bases at J, leaving 9 bases unmatched. This CDR3 region has 15 residues.

This clonotype was observed a handful of times. This chain uses TRBV5-1 with TRBJ2-7, with 7 bases matching TRBD1. The germline V gene has CDR1 SGHRS and CDR2 YFSETQ. Trimming at V came to 4 bases and at J to 5 bases, leaving 12 bases not matched to a gene. The CDR3 runs 15 residues. CDR3 residues: CASSLTGDRSHEQYF. Here the CDR3 DNA reads TGCGCCAGCAGCCTCACAGGGGACCGATCGCACGAGCAGTACTTC.

This clonotype was observed a handful of times. The V call is TRBV5-1, the J call TRBJ1-4; TRBD1 matches at 9 bases. This CDR3 comprises 15 residues. From germline, CDR1 is SGHRS and CDR2 YFSETQ. J gave up 5 bases and V 5 bases, and 7 bases lay outside the gene matches. This CDR3 is CASRPTGGWNEKLFF. The CDR3 nucleotides are TGCGCCAGCAGGCCTACAGGGGGCTGGAATGAAAAACTGTTTTTT.

This clonotype was recorded a few times. The chain combines TRBV10-3 with TRBJ2-7; 8 nucleotides match TRBD2. The ends lost 0 bases at V and 13 bases at J; junction bases unmatched: 8. The CDR3 is made up of 13 amino acids. CDR1 is ENHRY, CDR2 SYGVKD, per germline. The CDR3 nucleotides read TGTGCCATCAGTGAGTCTTTGGGGACTAGAAATTACTTC. Translating it yields CAISESLGTRNYF.

This clonotype has more than one count but fewer than ten. V usage is TRBV20-1 and J usage is TRBJ2-1; TRBD2 matches at 12 bases. Germline V lookup: CDR1 DFQATT, CDR2 SNEGSKA (reference sequence). The CDR3 consists of 15 residues. Unmatched junction bases numbered 11, after V lost 6 bases and J lost 8 bases. CDR3 coding DNA: TGCAGTGCGGAAGCTAGCGGGAGGGTTCGGGATGAGCAGTTCTTC. The encoded protein is CSAEASGRVRDEQFF.

This clonotype was seen many times. The chain couples TRBV7-2 to TRBJ1-6, with TRBD1 matching 11 bases. V lost 1 base to trimming and J lost 9 bases; unmatched junction nucleotides: 5. CDR1 is SGHTA, CDR2 FQGNSA, per germline. This CDR3 is built from 16 residues. The DNA of the CDR3 is TGTGCCAGCAGCTTAGGTGGGACAGGGGGTAGTTCACCCCTCCACTTT. Translation gives CASSLGGTGGSSPLHF.

This clonotype came up a few times. The chain employs TRBV6-2 or TRBV6-3 and TRBJ2-1; 11 bases line up with TRBD2. The junction had 5 bases not matched to a gene; V was cut back by 0 bases and J by 7 bases. Germline values: CDR1 MNHEY, CDR2 SVGEGT. The CDR3 runs to 16 residues. The CDR3 DNA sequence: TGTGCCAGCAGTTACTCTCCTAGCGGGGGGTGGAATGAGCAGTTCTTC. Translating gives CASSYSPSGGWNEQFF.

This chain connects TRBV28 to TRBJ2-1; D could derive from TRBD1 or TRBD2 (5 bases each). This CDR3 region has 18 residues. Trimming pared 7 bases from V and 2 bases from J, leaving 24 bases between. The V gene's germline CDR1 is MDHEN and CDR2 SYDVKM. The CDR3 spells CASKHSGRQHLAYNEQFF. The CDR3 bases are TGTGCCAGCAAACACAGCGGCCGACAGCATCTCGCCTACAATGAGCAGTTCTTC.

As DNA, the CDR3 is TGCGCCAGCAGTCAACCGGGACACACCGTCGGGGAGCTGTTTTTT. This codes for CASSQPGHTVGELFF. The rearrangement joins TRBV23-1 to TRBJ2-2; TRBD1 is a possible D gene (6 bases). TRBV23-1 is sorted into the ORF group, with uncertain function. V shed 2 bases and J shed 7 bases, with 14 bases lying between them. The CDR3 loop spans 15 amino acids.

This clonotype has only a few counts. V and J are TRBV12-3 or TRBV12-4 and TRBJ2-1, with 10 bases that match TRBD2. V trimming: 5 bases; J trimming: 2 bases; junction bases outside the gene matches: 9. This CDR3 is 17 amino acids long. The CDR3 protein is CASSPSSGSPTYNEQFF. CDR3 nucleotides: TGTGCCAGCAGTCCCTCTAGCGGGAGTCCAACCTACAATGAGCAGTTCTTC.

The chain carries TRBV5-1 and TRBJ1-4; D is perhaps TRBD1 (6 bases). The germline V and J ends were trimmed by 0 bases and 15 bases, with 12 bases remaining between them. The CDR3 sequence is 12 residues long. Germline V gene sequence: CDR1 SGHRS, CDR2 YFSETQ. In nucleotides, the CDR3 is TGCGCCAGCAGCTTGGGGGACACCTTGTTGTTTTTT. Translated: CASSLGDTLLFF.

As concerns this clonotype: The CDR3 does not end in the conserved phenylalanine or tryptophan, so this is likely a read error. V gene TRBV29-1 combines with J gene TRBJ2-7; 9 bases line up with TRBD2. The CDR3 consists of 14 residues. Germline CDR1 SQVTM, CDR2 ANQGSEA. J lost 4 bases, V lost 2 bases, and 6 bases had no gene match. The CDR3, as DNA: TGCAGCGTTGAACTTAGCGGGAGTGGGTACGAGCAGTACATC. It encodes CSVELSGSGYEQYI.

This clonotype was found a few times. V usage is TRBV10-3 and J usage is TRBJ2-1, with D tentatively TRBD1 or TRBD2 (6 bases each). The CDR3 covers 11 residues. The ends were cut back, 6 bases at V and 8 bases at J, with 8 bases in the middle. Per the germline V gene, CDR1 is ENHRY and CDR2 is SYGVKD. The CDR3 loop is CAIRGGDEQFF. The CDR3 coding sequence is TGTGCCATCAGGGGGGGCGATGAGCAGTTCTTC.

This clonotype has just a few counts. The chain joins TRBV6-5 to TRBJ2-7, with 13 bases that match TRBD2. Germline V CDR1 and CDR2: MNHEY, SVGAGI. This CDR3 is built from 17 residues. V shed 2 bases and J 2 bases; nucleotides not matched to a gene: 6. CDR3 in DNA: TGTGCCAGCAGTTACGCATTCGGGACTAGCGGGACCTACGAGCAGTACTTC. It is translated as CASSYAFGTSGTYEQYF.

This chain joins TRBV7-2 and TRBJ1-2; possibly TRBD1 for D (5 bases). Trimming pared 5 bases from V and 4 bases from J, leaving 14 bases between. The germline V gene has CDR1 SGHTA and CDR2 FQGNSA. This CDR3 has 14 residues. The CDR3 is CASSPVGGPYGYTF. For the CDR3, the DNA is TGTGCCAGCAGCCCCGTTGGGGGACCCTATGGCTACACCTTC.

In the case of this clonotype: A much larger clonotype is one base distant, so this may be a read error. Because the CDR3 is missing its conserved closing phenylalanine or tryptophan, this is likely a read error. V is TRBV12-3 or TRBV12-4 and J is TRBJ2-7; 10 bases line up with TRBD1. Losses at the gene ends were 6 bases for V and 2 bases for J; bases not matched to a gene: 7. CDR3 length: 15 residues. CDR3 DNA sequence: TGTGCCAGCAGCCTGGGACAGGGGAGCACCTACGAGCAGTACTAC. Amino acid sequence: CASSLGQGSTYEQYY.

This clonotype was picked up a small number of times. CDR3 bases: TGCAGCGTTGAAGATCCTACCCTTATGCATCGTACGCAGTATTTT. This encodes CSVEDPTLMHRTQYF. The chain combines TRBV29-1 with TRBJ2-3; D is unclear. This CDR3 contains 15 residues. The V and J ends lost 0 bases and 8 bases respectively, with 18 bases between them. Germline lookup yields CDR1 SQVTM and CDR2 ANQGSEA.

This clonotype was seen only a few times. The chain combines TRBV20-1 with TRBJ2-3; the match to TRBD2 covers 10 bases. This CDR3 region has 13 residues. The V gene end was trimmed by 6 bases and the J gene end by 3 bases; junction bases not matched to a gene: 3. Germline V gives CDR1 DFQATT, CDR2 SNEGSKA (reference sequence). This CDR3 is CSAIAGGTDTQYF. The CDR3 DNA reads as TGCAGTGCAATAGCGGGGGGAACAGATACGCAGTATTTT.

This clonotype appeared many times. The rearrangement uses TRBV6-1 and TRBJ2-5; TRBD1 is a possible D gene (5 bases). This CDR3 has 14 residues. Germline loops: CDR1 MNHNS, CDR2 SASEGT. V was cut by 6 bases and J by 6 bases, with 17 bases left in between. The chain's CDR3 is CASRQPQGRQTQYF. As DNA, the CDR3 is TGTGCCAGCAGACAACCTCAGGGCCGGCAGACCCAGTACTTC.

On this clonotype itself: A junction end diverges from the germline sequence, so it may reflect a read error. The chain recombines TRBV3-1 with TRBJ2-3, with 9 bases that match TRBD2. This CDR3 region has 16 residues. Looked up from germline, CDR1 is LGHDT and CDR2 is YNNKEL (reference sequence). The CDR3 sequence is CTSSPISGRGTDTQYF. In nucleotides, the CDR3 is TGTACCAGCAGTCCAATTAGCGGGAGAGGCACAGATACGCAGTATTTT.

The V and J genes are TRBV11-2 and TRBJ2-3; D possibly uses TRBD1 or TRBD2 (5 bases each). CDR1 SGHAT and CDR2 FQNNGV come from the germline V gene. V was pared by 0 bases and J by 2 bases, with 18 bases between. CDR3 length: 18 amino acids. In nucleotides, the CDR3 is TGTGCCAGCAGCTTAGAACCCCAGGGCCCGAGGGCCACAGATACGCAGTATTTT. The encoded protein is CASSLEPQGPRATDTQYF.

This clonotype was seen many times. The chain joins TRBV20-1 to TRBJ2-5; D not certain. The V end was cut by 1 base, the J end by 1 base, with 10 bases between. The CDR3 covers 14 residues. The germline CDR1 and CDR2 sequences are DFQATT and SNEGSKA (reference sequence). CDR3 DNA sequence: TGCAGTGCTAGAGCTCCGCGGACCCAAGAGACCCAGTACTTC. Amino acids: CSARAPRTQETQYF.

This clonotype showed up just a few times. The chain carries TRBV16 and TRBJ1-1; D ambiguous. The CDR3 consists of 12 residues. Per the germline V gene, CDR1 is KGHSY and CDR2 is FQNENV. The germline V and J ends were trimmed by 3 bases and 9 bases, with 11 bases remaining between them. The CDR3 protein is CASSQGRVQAFF. The CDR3 nucleotides read TGTGCCAGCAGCCAGGGGAGGGTACAAGCTTTCTTT.

Of note for this clonotype: This may come from a read error, since a much larger clone is one base off. The chain is built from TRBV11-2 and TRBJ2-5; 7 nucleotides match TRBD1. The CDR3 is 16 residues long. V gave up 6 bases and J gave up 2 bases; unmatched junction bases: 12. The germline CDR1 and CDR2 sequences are SGHAT and FQNNGV. CDR3 amino acids: CASRETGALGQETQYF. DNA for the CDR3: TGTGCCAGCAGAGAAACAGGGGCCTTAGGGCAAGAGACCCAGTACTTC.

The chain recombines TRBV29-1 with TRBJ1-4; D not resolved. Germline V gene lookup returns CDR1 SQVTM and CDR2 ANQGSEA. CDR3 length equals 11 residues. V was cut by 5 bases and J by 8 bases, with 9 bases left in between. DNA for the CDR3: TGCAGCGTTCGGACTCGGGAAAAACTGTTTTTT. Translating gives CSVRTREKLFF.